The clone carrying this T cell receptor (beta chain) was counted only a few times. The sample belongs to a study of blood T cell repertoires in COVID-19. Study-wide background: Samples representing acute and convalescent COVID-19 were sourced from the United States, Italy and Spain. PBMCs, B-cell-depleted T cells, or T cells provided the cDNA or gDNA that made up the material.

The V gene lost 2 bases and the J gene lost 4 bases, with 7 bases spanning the gap. CDR1 and CDR2 (germline): SGHRS, YFSETQ. The length of the CDR3 is 13 residues. Under the authors' procedure: It was from reference gene primer amplification that nucleated cell counts were estimated. TCRdb keeps only in-frame clones here, not all; method: immunoSEQ multiplex PCR. V and J calls and clone size follow that table, whereas D and trimming were derived from the DNA. The data contain roughly 100,000 clones, 89% of them singletons. The chain joins TRBV5-1 to TRBJ1-5, with D perhaps TRBD1 (5 bases). Sequencing was done on a sample of peripheral blood. The clonotype was recovered from a woman aged 55-69 years with acute or convalescent COVID-19. The DNA of the CDR3 is TGCGCCAGCAGCTTAGGGGAAAATCAGCCCCAGCATTTT. This sequence encodes CASSLGENQPQHF.